Listed here are 21 T cell receptor beta chains from one sample, sequenced in a study of blood T cells in healthy people across ages. Primers used in a second PCR of about 6 to 11 cycles were a sample-barcoded 5' primer and a J-beta primer mix. TCRdb itself ran the 5' RACE reads through MiXCR, one entry per CDR3 protein. The table lists over 1,500,000 distinct CDR3 sequences, around 50% of them singletons. Sequenced sample: blood. The origin of the receptors is a woman aged 40-49 years in good health.

V usage is TRBV24-1 and J usage is TRBJ2-1; weak D call: TRBD2 (5 bases). The CDR3 spans 12 residues. The ends were cut back, 8 bases at V and 5 bases at J, with 9 bases in the middle. Germline V gene data show CDR1 as KGHDR and CDR2 as SFDVKD. CDR3 DNA: TGTGCCACCAAGGAGGACGACAATGAGCAGTTCTTC. It is translated as CATKEDDNEQFF.

This sequence joins TRBV13 and TRBJ1-1, with 9 bases identical to TRBD1. Unmatched junction bases numbered 5, after V lost 4 bases and J lost 2 bases. CDR3 length: 15 amino acids. Germline V gives CDR1 PRHDT, CDR2 FYEKMQ (reference sequence). CDR3 in DNA: TGTGCCAGCAGCTCCCCGGGACAGGGAAACACTGAAGCTTTCTTT. Amino acids: CASSSPGQGNTEAFF.

J is TRBJ2-7 and V is TRBV7-8; 10 bases agree with TRBD1. This CDR3 has 17 amino acids. Germline assignment: CDR1 SGHVS and CDR2 FQNEAQ. V gave up 6 bases and J gave up 1 base; unmatched junction bases: 12. CDR3 DNA: TGTGCCAGCAGGGGGGGACAGGGGAAAGGGGCTTCCTACGAGCAGTACTTC. Translation: CASRGGQGKGASYEQYF.

This clonotype was counted a few times. The chain combines TRBV4-1 with TRBJ2-1, with D perhaps TRBD1 (7 bases). This CDR3 comprises 15 residues. Between the trimmed V and J ends, which lost 2 bases and 3 bases, there was a span of 11 bases. Germline CDR1 is MGHRA and CDR2 is YSYEKL. The DNA for the CDR3 is TGCGCCAGCAGCCAAACAGGGGAGGACTACAATGAGCAGTTCTTC. As protein: CASSQTGEDYNEQFF.

This rearrangement joins TRBV12-3 or TRBV12-4 to TRBJ1-2, with D unclear. Trimming took 5 bases from V and 7 from J, leaving 11 bases between them. The CDR3 has 12 residues. CDR3 sequence: CASSSWTAGYTF. The CDR3, as DNA: TGTGCCAGCAGTAGCTGGACGGCTGGCTACACCTTC.

This chain links TRBV10-3 with TRBJ2-1, with D uncertain. This CDR3 is 11 amino acids long. Trimming cost V 6 bases and J 9 bases, with 9 bases left between them. The germline V gene encodes CDR1 ENHRY and CDR2 SYGVKD. CDR3 sequence reads: CAISWGGEQFF. CDR3 nucleotide sequence: TGTGCCATCAGCTGGGGTGGTGAGCAGTTCTTC.

This clonotype is a singleton in its sample. As DNA, the CDR3 is TGTGCCAGCAGTTACTCGGGACTAGGGGTCCGGGAGATCCAGTACTTC. It encodes CASSYSGLGVREIQYF. This rearrangement joins TRBV6-6 to TRBJ2-7; 8 positions match TRBD2. Trimming at V came to 0 bases and at J to 10 bases, leaving 14 bases not matched to a gene. CDR1 is MNHNY and CDR2 is SVGAGI in the germline V gene (reference sequence). CDR3 length: 16 amino acids.

The V and J genes are TRBV4-3 and TRBJ1-1, with a tentative D call TRBD1 (6 bases). V dropped 0 bases and J dropped 4 bases, with 12 bases sitting between them. The CDR3 runs 15 residues. Germline CDR1 reads LGHNA; CDR2 reads YSLEER. In DNA, the CDR3 is TGCGCCAGCAGCCAAGAAGGGGGTATGCGCACTGAAGCTTTCTTT. Protein product: CASSQEGGMRTEAFF.

This clonotype was recorded a few times. This chain uses TRBV5-1 with TRBJ2-1; 7 bases agree with TRBD1. Germline V gives CDR1 SGHRS, CDR2 YFSETQ. J gave up 8 bases and V 0 bases, and 5 bases lay outside the gene matches. The CDR3 consists of 14 residues. For the CDR3, the DNA is TGCGCCAGCAGCTTGGACAGGGGTTCAGATGAGCAGTTCTTC. Translating it yields CASSLDRGSDEQFF.

This clonotype has a handful of counts. The V gene is TRBV3-1, the J gene TRBJ2-1; a weak D match, TRBD2 (6 bases). This CDR3 region has 14 residues. Germline values: CDR1 LGHDT, CDR2 YNNKEL (reference sequence). Trimming took 3 bases from V and 6 from J, leaving 12 bases between them. The CDR3 region is CASSQRLGGNEQFF. CDR3 coding DNA: TGTGCCAGCAGCCAGCGCTTGGGGGGCAATGAGCAGTTCTTC.

This clonotype showed up just a few times. The genes are TRBV27 and TRBJ2-4, with D possibly TRBD2 on 5 matching bases. The DNA end lines up better with TRBJ2-7; the J call may be wrong. From germline, CDR1 is MNHEY and CDR2 SMNVEV (reference sequence). CDR3 length: 14 amino acids. As DNA, the CDR3 is TGTGCCAGCGCCGACCCCGGGGTAGTCCCCGAGCAGTACTTC. Translating gives CASADPGVVPEQYF.

This clonotype was picked up a small number of times. The V gene is TRBV3-1, the J gene TRBJ1-2; TRBD1 matches at 8 bases. CDR3 length: 15 amino acids. V shed 1 base and J 6 bases; nucleotides not matched to a gene: 7. The V gene's germline CDR1 is LGHDT and CDR2 YNNKEL (reference sequence). CDR3 region: CASSQVQTTGDGYTF. The CDR3 region has the DNA TGTGCCAGCAGCCAAGTGCAGACGACAGGGGATGGCTACACCTTC. The variable domain in full, completed from reference TRBV3-1 and TRBJ1-2, reads DTAVSQTPKYLVTQMGNDKSIKCEQNLGHDTMYWYKQDSKKFLKIMFSYNNKELIINETVPNRFSPKSPDKAHLNLHINSLELGDSAVYFCASSQVQTTGDGYTFGSGTRLTVV.

The chain carries TRBV7-2 and TRBJ2-1; 8 bases align to TRBD1. The CDR3 covers 13 residues. CDR1 is SGHTA, CDR2 FQGNSA, per germline. V shed 6 bases and J 13 bases; nucleotides not matched to a gene: 11. The CDR3 DNA reads as TGTGCCAGCAGTTCCGACAGGGGAGAGACCCAGTTCTTC. Translation gives CASSSDRGETQFF.

This clonotype was seen only once. The V gene is TRBV7-8, the J gene TRBJ2-5; a weak D match, TRBD2 (6 bases). Deletions cut 4 bases from V and 5 bases from J, with 20 bases between. The CDR3 contains 16 residues. Germline V gene sequence: CDR1 SGHVS, CDR2 FQNEAQ. The CDR3 loop is CASSSRNVELAETQYF. CDR3 nucleotide sequence: TGTGCCAGCAGCTCCAGAAATGTTGAGCTAGCGGAGACCCAGTACTTC.

The table lists this clonotype with a few counts. The rearrangement links TRBV4-2 to TRBJ2-6; possibly TRBD1 or TRBD2 for D (5 bases each). CDR3 length: 16 residues. V was cut by 0 bases and J by 4 bases, with 10 bases left in between. Germline CDR1 and CDR2: LGHNA and YNFKEQ. The CDR3 DNA sequence: TGTGCCAGCAGCCAAGATGGGACGGTAGGGGCCAACGTCCTGACTTTC. It yields the protein CASSQDGTVGANVLTF.

The chain has TRBV13 and TRBJ2-7, with D possibly being TRBD1 (5 bases). V was trimmed by 3 bases and J by 2 bases, leaving 11 bases between them. Germline CDR1 reads PRHDT; CDR2 reads FYEKMQ (reference sequence). The CDR3 spans 14 residues. CDR3 protein: CASSFGRATYEQYF. For the CDR3, the DNA is TGTGCCAGCAGCTTCGGCAGGGCGACCTACGAGCAGTACTTC. The full variable domain, its missing parts supplied by reference TRBV13 and TRBJ2-7, is AAGVIQSPRHLIKEKRETATLKCYPIPRHDTVYWYQQGPGQDPQFLISFYEKMQSDKGSIPDRFSAQQFSDYHSELNMSSLELGDSALYFCASSFGRATYEQYFGPGTRLTVT.

The chain has TRBV3-1 and TRBJ1-2; 7 bases are shared with TRBD1. The length of the CDR3 is 15 residues. The V gene end was trimmed by 10 bases and the J gene end by 4 bases; junction bases not matched to a gene: 15. Per the germline V gene, CDR1 is LGHDT and CDR2 is YNNKEL (reference sequence). CDR3 residues: CATQNSDRSFYGYTF. The CDR3, as DNA: TGTGCCACCCAAAACTCGGACAGGAGTTTCTATGGCTACACCTTC.

The chain carries TRBV6-6 and TRBJ1-6, with 7 nucleotides matching TRBD1. Germline V lookup: CDR1 MNHNY, CDR2 SVGAGI (reference sequence). The length of the CDR3 is 15 residues. J lost 7 bases, V lost 2 bases, and 5 bases had no gene match. The CDR3 DNA reads TGTGCCAGCAGTTACGACTCAGGGGGAAATTCACCCCTCCACTTT. This encodes CASSYDSGGNSPLHF.

CDR3 sequence (DNA): TGTGCCAGCAGTTTCGCCCTCAGGGGGCGCGAGGAGACCCAGTACTTC. Translated: CASSFALRGREETQYF. This chain joins TRBV12-3 or TRBV12-4 and TRBJ2-5; TRBD1 agrees at 8 bases. The ends lost 3 bases at V and 5 bases at J; junction bases unmatched: 11. The CDR3 consists of 16 residues.

This clonotype was seen a handful of times. V is TRBV4-3 and J is TRBJ2-5, with D unclear. The CDR3 spans 17 residues. The V end was cut by 0 bases, the J end by 1 base, with 15 bases between. CDR1 LGHNA and CDR2 YSLEER come from the germline V gene. CDR3 in amino acids: CASSQELSGPSQETQYF. For the CDR3, the DNA is TGCGCCAGCAGCCAAGAATTGTCAGGTCCCTCCCAAGAGACCCAGTACTTC.

The rearrangement links TRBV5-1 to TRBJ2-5, with TRBD1 matching 7 bases. J gave up 2 bases and V 6 bases, and 7 bases lay outside the gene matches. Germline V CDR1 and CDR2: SGHRS, YFSETQ. The CDR3 has 14 residues. The CDR3 nucleotides read TGCGCCAGCAACACGGGACAGTCACAAGAGACCCAGTACTTC. Amino acid sequence: CASNTGQSQETQYF.